Sequencing of this TCR beta chain was carried out in a study of T cell responses to AZD1222 COVID-19 vaccine. Clones were sequenced by immunoSEQ multiplex PCR, and TCRdb holds only the in-frame ones, with some missing. The sample has 130,000 to 150,000 clones, roughly 88% seen once. The germline V gene encodes CDR1 MNHEY and CDR2 SVGAGI. Trimming left V 11 bases short and J 6 bases short, with 19 bases between. This CDR3 region has 13 residues. Sample: peripheral blood, taken 28 days after the second AZD1222 dose. The chain combines TRBV6-5 with TRBJ1-1; perhaps TRBD1 as D (5 bases). The clonotype was recovered from an adult who received the AZD1222 COVID-19 vaccine. Here the CDR3 DNA reads TGTGCCGCCCAGATGGGGGGACGACCTGAAGCTTTCTTT. This codes for CAAQMGGRPEAFF.